These T cell receptor beta chains were read from a single sample in a study of T-cell memory formation after mild COVID-19. TCRdb ran MiXCR on the 5' RACE reads and lists one entry per CDR3 protein. The sample records a few hundred thousand distinct CDR3 sequences, about 20% being singletons. The sequenced sample consisted of PBMCs or a T cell subset sorted from them (not recorded which). These receptors came from an adult woman who had mild COVID-19 (a few samples of this study predate the infection). Cell type and time point are not known. CDR3s include the opening cysteine and the closing phenylalanine or tryptophan. The order of the fields is J gene, D gene, V gene, clone size, CDR3 protein, CDR3 DNA. D genes are given only for firm matches. Clone size is not always given. Where it is, it says once, few, many or a class for expanded clones.

>TRBJ2-1|TRBD2|TRBV7-2|NA
CASSLEGTSFGEQFF
TGTGCCAGCAGCTTAGAAGGGACTAGCTTCGGTGAGCAGTTCTTC
>TRBJ1-1|TRBD1|TRBV5-1|NA
CASSLGRQGRENTEAFF
TGCGCCAGCAGCTTGGGCCGACAGGGACGGGAGAACACTGAAGCTTTCTTT
>TRBJ1-5|NA|TRBV30|NA
CAWATGPNQPQHF
TGTGCCTGGGCTACAGGGCCCAATCAGCCCCAGCATTTT
>TRBJ2-2|NA|TRBV19|few
CASSMWGSGELFF
TGTGCCAGTAGTATGTGGGGGTCCGGGGAGCTGTTTTTT
>TRBJ1-1|NA|TRBV3-1|NA
CASSQVIKGLGRAFF
TGTGCCAGCAGCCAAGTGATTAAGGGTCTCGGGAGGGCTTTCTTT
>TRBJ1-4|NA|TRBV2|few
CASGRDRNEKLFF
TGTGCCAGCGGCAGGGATAGGAATGAAAAACTGTTTTTT
>TRBJ2-1|NA|TRBV9|few
CASSVVTNNNEQFF
TGTGCCAGCAGCGTAGTTACCAACAACAATGAGCAGTTCTTC
>TRBJ2-7|NA|TRBV27|few
CASSLNGAYEQYF
TGTGCCAGCAGTTTAAACGGAGCCTACGAGCAGTACTTC
>TRBJ1-2|TRBD1|TRBV19|NA
CASSISGTAYYGYTF
TGTGCCAGTAGTATTTCCGGGACAGCCTACTATGGCTACACCTTC
>TRBJ1-6|NA|TRBV4-3|few
CASSQRDRFNSPLHF
TGCGCCAGCAGCCAGAGAGACAGATTCAATTCACCCCTCCACTTT
>TRBJ1-1|TRBD1|TRBV20-1|few
CSAGWDRKNTEAFF
TGCAGTGCTGGTTGGGACAGGAAGAACACTGAAGCTTTCTTT
>TRBJ2-5|NA|TRBV4-3|NA
CASSQETGGTQYF
TGCGCCAGCAGCCAAGAGACCGGGGGGACCCAGTACTTC
>TRBJ1-2|NA|TRBV6-5|few
CASSYSTGLDYGYTF
TGTGCCAGCAGTTACTCCACGGGTCTTGACTATGGCTACACCTTC
>TRBJ2-3|TRBD2|TRBV7-2|NA
CASSKRTSGGTSTDTQYF
TGTGCCAGCAGCAAAAGGACTAGCGGGGGTACTAGCACAGATACGCAGTATTTT
>TRBJ1-1|NA|TRBV29-1|few
CSVEDRERGAFF
TGCAGCGTTGAAGATCGGGAGAGGGGAGCTTTCTTT
>TRBJ1-2|TRBD1|TRBV24-1|NA
CATSDWDSGYTF
TGTGCCACCAGTGACTGGGACAGTGGCTACACCTTC
>TRBJ2-7|NA|TRBV4-3|few
CASSQDASFYEQYF
TGCGCCAGCAGCCAAGACGCCAGCTTCTACGAGCAGTACTTC
>TRBJ1-1|NA|TRBV7-2|NA
CASSSRGSYTEAFF
TGTGCCAGCAGCTCGAGGGGGTCGTACACTGAAGCTTTCTTT
>TRBJ2-4|TRBD2|TRBV6-5|NA
CASKNRGPRPTSGSESIQYF
TGTGCCAGCAAAAACAGGGGGCCCCGACCGACTAGCGGGAGTGAGAGCATTCAGTACTTC
>TRBJ2-3|TRBD2|TRBV12-3/TRBV12-4|NA
CASSWTSGTTDTQYF
TGTGCCAGCAGTTGGACTAGCGGAACCACAGATACGCAGTATTTT
>TRBJ1-4|NA|TRBV7-8|NA
CASSPKTASLGKLFF
TGTGCCAGCAGCCCGAAGACAGCGTCCCTTGGAAAACTGTTTTTT
>TRBJ2-3|TRBD2|TRBV6-5|NA
CASSPETSGPTDTQYF
TGTGCCAGCAGTCCTGAAACTAGCGGGCCCACAGATACGCAGTATTTT
>TRBJ2-3|TRBD2|TRBV30|few
CAWSALSGRTDTQYF
TGTGCCTGGAGTGCCCTTAGCGGGAGGACAGATACGCAGTATTTT
>TRBJ2-1|TRBD2|TRBV5-1|NA
CASSPGLAGASEQFF
TGCGCCAGCAGCCCGGGACTAGCGGGAGCCAGTGAGCAGTTCTTC
>TRBJ2-2|TRBD2|TRBV4-2|NA
CASSVSGRASGELFF
TGTGCCAGCAGCGTAAGCGGGAGGGCCTCCGGGGAGCTGTTTTTT
>TRBJ1-2|NA|TRBV7-9|few
CASSSWDATPYGYTF
TGTGCCAGCAGCTCCTGGGACGCCACCCCCTATGGCTACACCTTC
>TRBJ2-1|NA|TRBV3-1|NA
CASSPRPTAFGEQFF
TGTGCCAGCAGCCCCCGACCGACAGCTTTTGGTGAGCAGTTCTTC
>TRBJ1-1|TRBD1|TRBV30|few
CARRDRDRGASIEAFF
TGTGCCCGGCGTGACCGGGACAGGGGCGCGAGCATTGAAGCTTTCTTT
>TRBJ2-3|TRBD1|TRBV12-3/TRBV12-4|NA
CASSFARTGDPDTQYF
TGTGCCAGCAGTTTCGCGCGGACAGGGGACCCAGATACGCAGTATTTT
>TRBJ2-1|NA|TRBV7-9|NA
CASSSVTNEQFF
TGTGCCAGCAGCTCAGTCACCAATGAGCAGTTCTTC
>TRBJ1-1|NA|TRBV11-3|NA
CASSSRDGGGSVSGAFF
TGTGCCAGCAGCTCTCGGGACGGTGGCGGATCCGTATCCGGAGCTTTCTTT
>TRBJ1-1|TRBD1|TRBV9|NA
CASSPQGKIEAFF
TGTGCCAGCAGCCCACAGGGGAAGATTGAAGCTTTCTTT
>TRBJ2-7|TRBD1|TRBV5-1|few
CASSYNPGQPLGQYF
TGCGCCAGCAGCTACAACCCGGGACAGCCCTTAGGGCAGTACTTC
>TRBJ1-2|NA|TRBV12-3/TRBV12-4|many
CASSPTGFVGYTF
TGTGCCAGCAGCCCCACAGGGTTTGTTGGCTACACCTTC
>TRBJ1-5|NA|TRBV5-1|NA
CANRDKPHYSNQPQHF
TGCGCCAACCGGGACAAGCCCCATTATAGCAATCAGCCCCAGCATTTT
>TRBJ2-3|NA|TRBV29-1|once
CSVESLRRDTDTQYF
TGCAGCGTTGAAAGTTTAAGGAGGGACACAGATACGCAGTATTTT
>TRBJ1-1|TRBD1|TRBV15|once
CATSTPGTGYTEAFF
TGTGCCACCAGCACCCCCGGGACAGGGTACACTGAAGCTTTCTTT
>TRBJ2-3|NA|TRBV6-5|NA
CASRRTTTDTQYF
TGTGCCAGCAGACGCACCACTACAGATACGCAGTATTTT
>TRBJ1-5|NA|TRBV20-1|NA
CSADGQPQHF
TGCAGTGCTGACGGTCAGCCCCAGCATTTT
>TRBJ2-7|NA|TRBV9|many
CASSLGLLSHEQYF
TGTGCCAGCAGCCTAGGACTTCTAAGTCACGAGCAGTACTTC
>TRBJ1-5|NA|TRBV5-5|NA
CASSPFGTSNQPQHF
TGTGCCAGCAGCCCATTCGGGACAAGCAATCAGCCCCAGCATTTT
>TRBJ2-1|NA|TRBV12-3/TRBV12-4|few
CASSLSGQISYNEQFF
TGTGCCAGCAGTCTTAGTGGACAGATCTCCTACAATGAGCAGTTCTTC
>TRBJ2-3|TRBD2|TRBV7-3|few
CASSLTFRTSGSTDTQYF
TGTGCCAGCAGCTTAACGTTCAGGACTAGCGGAAGCACAGATACGCAGTATTTT
>TRBJ1-6|NA|TRBV4-1|NA
CASSPGPLLGLINSPLHF
TGCGCCAGCAGCCCTGGACCGTTGCTCGGCTTGATTAATTCACCCCTCCACTTT
>TRBJ2-7|NA|TRBV5-1|NA
CASKMDGAYEQYF
TGCGCCAGCAAGATGGACGGGGCCTACGAGCAGTACTTC
>TRBJ2-1|TRBD2|TRBV20-1|few
CSARGTSGGPYWDEQFF
TGCAGTGCTAGAGGGACTAGCGGGGGCCCCTATTGGGATGAGCAGTTCTTC
>TRBJ2-5|TRBD2|TRBV7-9|NA
CASSLGTRGTQYF
TGTGCCAGCAGCCTCGGGACTAGAGGGACCCAGTACTTC
>TRBJ2-7|TRBD2|TRBV11-3|many
CASSPPWTSGNEQYF
TGTGCCAGCAGCCCGCCTTGGACTAGCGGGAACGAGCAGTACTTC